The entry below gives a single T cell receptor (beta chain) sequence along with its context. This entry belongs to a study of blood T cell repertoires in COVID-19. The method was immunoSEQ multiplex PCR; TCRdb's version includes in-frame clones alone and lacks a portion of them. The data contain about 130,000 clones, 86% of them singletons. The V and J ends lost 8 bases and 5 bases respectively, with 21 bases between them. The CDR3 is 15 residues long. Germline assignment: CDR1 SGHTA and CDR2 FQGNSA. Sequenced: peripheral blood. The chain couples TRBV7-2 to TRBJ1-1, with D perhaps TRBD1 (6 bases). The receptor was derived from a human donor in a cohort sampled during active COVID-19. CDR3 amino acids: CASRKSAGEGTEAFF. The CDR3 DNA sequence: TGTGCCAGCCGAAAGTCGGCAGGGGAGGGGACTGAAGCTTTCTTT.